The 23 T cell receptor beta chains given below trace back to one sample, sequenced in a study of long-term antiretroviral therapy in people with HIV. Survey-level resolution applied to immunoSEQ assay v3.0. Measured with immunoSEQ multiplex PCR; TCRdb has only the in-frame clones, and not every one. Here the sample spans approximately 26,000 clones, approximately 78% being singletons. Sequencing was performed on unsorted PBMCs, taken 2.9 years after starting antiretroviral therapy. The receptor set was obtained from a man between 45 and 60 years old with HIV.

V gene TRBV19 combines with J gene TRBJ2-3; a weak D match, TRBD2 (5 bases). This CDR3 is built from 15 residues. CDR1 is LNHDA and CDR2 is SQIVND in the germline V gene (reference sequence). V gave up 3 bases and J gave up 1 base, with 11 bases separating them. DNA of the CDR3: TGTGCCAGTAGTATGACTATCGACCGCACAGATACGCAGTATTTT. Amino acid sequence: CASSMTIDRTDTQYF.

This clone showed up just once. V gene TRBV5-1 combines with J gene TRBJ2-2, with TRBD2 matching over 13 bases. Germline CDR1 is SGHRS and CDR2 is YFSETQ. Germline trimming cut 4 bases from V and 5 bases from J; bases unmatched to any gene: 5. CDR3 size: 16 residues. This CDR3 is CASSTSGGAGTGELFF. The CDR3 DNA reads TGCGCCAGCAGCACTAGCGGGGGGGCCGGAACCGGGGAGCTGTTTTTT.

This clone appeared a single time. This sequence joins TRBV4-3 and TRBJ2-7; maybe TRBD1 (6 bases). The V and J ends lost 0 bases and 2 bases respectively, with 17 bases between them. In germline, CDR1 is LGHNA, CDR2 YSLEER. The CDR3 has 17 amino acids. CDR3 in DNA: TGCGCCAGCAGCCAAGATCTGTGGACAGCGAAGACCTACGAGCAGTACTTC. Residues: CASSQDLWTAKTYEQYF.

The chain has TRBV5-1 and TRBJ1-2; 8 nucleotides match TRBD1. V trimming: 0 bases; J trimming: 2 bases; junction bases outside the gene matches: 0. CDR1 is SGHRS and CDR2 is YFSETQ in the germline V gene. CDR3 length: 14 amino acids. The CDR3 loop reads CASSLGDRNYGYTF. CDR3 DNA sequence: TGCGCCAGCAGCTTGGGGGACAGGAACTATGGCTACACCTTC.

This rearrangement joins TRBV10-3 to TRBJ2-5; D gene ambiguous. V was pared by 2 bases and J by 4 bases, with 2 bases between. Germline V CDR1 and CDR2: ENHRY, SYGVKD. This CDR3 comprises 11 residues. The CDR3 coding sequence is TGTGCCATCAGTGAGGGAGAGACCCAGTACTTC. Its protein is CAISEGETQYF.

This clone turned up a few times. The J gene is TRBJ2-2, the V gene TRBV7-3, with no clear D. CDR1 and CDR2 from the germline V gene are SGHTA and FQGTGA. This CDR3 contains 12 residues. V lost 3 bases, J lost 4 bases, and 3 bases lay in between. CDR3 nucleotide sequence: TGTGCCAGCAGCTTGGGCACCGGGGAGCTGTTTTTT. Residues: CASSLGTGELFF.

CDR3 in DNA: TGCAGCGTTACCGGGACAGGGAAGGTCGGCTACACCTTC. Protein sequence: CSVTGTGKVGYTF. The chain uses TRBV29-1 and TRBJ1-2; 9 bases match TRBD1. The junction had 9 bases not matched to a gene; V was cut back by 5 bases and J by 8 bases. Germline V gene sequence: CDR1 SQVTM, CDR2 ANQGSEA. The CDR3 consists of 13 residues.

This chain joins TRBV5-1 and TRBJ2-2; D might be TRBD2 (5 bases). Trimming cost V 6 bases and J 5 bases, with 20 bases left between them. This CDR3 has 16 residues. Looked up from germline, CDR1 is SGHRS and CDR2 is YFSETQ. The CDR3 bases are TGCGCCAGCAAAGGAGGCGGTGCTCGAGAAACCGGGGAGCTGTTTTTT. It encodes CASKGGGARETGELFF.

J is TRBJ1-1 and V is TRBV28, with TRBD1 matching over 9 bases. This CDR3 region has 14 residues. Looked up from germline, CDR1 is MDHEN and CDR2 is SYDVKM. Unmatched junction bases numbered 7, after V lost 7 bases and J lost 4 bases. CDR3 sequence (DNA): TGTGCCAGCACCGTGGGACAGGGCCGCACTGAAGCTTTCTTT. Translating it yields CASTVGQGRTEAFF.

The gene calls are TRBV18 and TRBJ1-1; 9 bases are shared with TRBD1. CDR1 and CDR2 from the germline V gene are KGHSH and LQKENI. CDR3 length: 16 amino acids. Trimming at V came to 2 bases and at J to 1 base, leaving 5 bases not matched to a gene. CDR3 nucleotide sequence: TGTGCCAGCTCACCATTAACAGGGGGCACGAACACTGAAGCTTTCTTT. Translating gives CASSPLTGGTNTEAFF.

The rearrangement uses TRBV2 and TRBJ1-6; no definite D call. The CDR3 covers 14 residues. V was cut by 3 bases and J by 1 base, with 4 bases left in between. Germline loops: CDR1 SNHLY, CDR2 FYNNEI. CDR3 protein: CASSERSYNSPLHF. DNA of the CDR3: TGTGCCAGCAGTGAGAGGTCCTATAATTCACCCCTCCACTTT. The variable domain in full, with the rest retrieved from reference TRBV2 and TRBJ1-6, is EPEVTQTPSHQVTQMGQEVILRCVPISNHLYFYWYRQILGQKVEFLVSFYNNEISEKSEIFDDQFSVERPDGSNFTLKIRSTKLEDSAMYFCASSERSYNSPLHFGNGTRLTVT.

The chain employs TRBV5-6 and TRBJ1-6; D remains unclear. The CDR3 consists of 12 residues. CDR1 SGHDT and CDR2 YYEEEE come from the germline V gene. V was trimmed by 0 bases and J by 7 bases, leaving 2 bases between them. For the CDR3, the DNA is TGTGCCAGCAGCTTGGACAATTCACCCCTCCACTTT. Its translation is CASSLDNSPLHF.

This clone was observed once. The CDR3 sequence is CASSKGQLNEKLFF. CDR3 bases: TGTGCCAGCAGCAAAGGACAGCTTAATGAAAAACTGTTTTTT. The chain recombines TRBV11-2 with TRBJ1-4, with D tentatively TRBD1 (6 bases). The CDR3 sequence is 14 residues long. V was cut by 5 bases and J by 4 bases, with 11 bases left in between. CDR1 is SGHAT, CDR2 FQNNGV, per germline.

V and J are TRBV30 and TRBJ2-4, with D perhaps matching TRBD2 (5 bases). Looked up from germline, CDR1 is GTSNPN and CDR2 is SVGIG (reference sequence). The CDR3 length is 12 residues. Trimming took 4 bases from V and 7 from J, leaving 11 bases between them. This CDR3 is CAWMPSMNIQYF. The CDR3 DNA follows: TGTGCCTGGATGCCTAGCATGAACATTCAGTACTTC.

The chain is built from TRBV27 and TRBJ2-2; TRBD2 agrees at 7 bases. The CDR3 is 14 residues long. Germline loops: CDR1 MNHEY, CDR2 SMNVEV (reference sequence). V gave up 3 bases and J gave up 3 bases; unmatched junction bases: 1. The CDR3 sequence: CASSFGGDTGELFF. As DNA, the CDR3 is TGTGCCAGCAGTTTTGGGGGGGACACCGGGGAGCTGTTTTTT.

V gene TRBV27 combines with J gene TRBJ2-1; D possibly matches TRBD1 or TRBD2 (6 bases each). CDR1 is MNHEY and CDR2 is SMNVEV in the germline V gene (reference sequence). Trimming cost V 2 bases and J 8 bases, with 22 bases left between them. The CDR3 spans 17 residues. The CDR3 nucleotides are TGTGCCAGCAGTTTAGTCGGGGGCAGTTCTACCGGCGATGAGCAGTTCTTC. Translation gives CASSLVGGSSTGDEQFF.

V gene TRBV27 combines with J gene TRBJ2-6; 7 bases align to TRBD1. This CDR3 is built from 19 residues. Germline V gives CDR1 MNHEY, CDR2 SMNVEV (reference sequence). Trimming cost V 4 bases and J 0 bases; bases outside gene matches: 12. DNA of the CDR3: TGTGCCAGCAGTTCTACAGGGGCCCTATTACACTCTGGGGCCAACGTCCTGACTTTC. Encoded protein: CASSSTGALLHSGANVLTF.

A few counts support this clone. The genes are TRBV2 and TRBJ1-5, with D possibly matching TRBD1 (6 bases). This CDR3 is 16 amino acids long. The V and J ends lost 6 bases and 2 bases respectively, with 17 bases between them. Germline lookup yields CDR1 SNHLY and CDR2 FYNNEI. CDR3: CASSSLGGAGNQPQHF. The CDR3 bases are TGTGCCAGCAGCTCCTTAGGGGGGGCCGGCAATCAGCCCCAGCATTTT.

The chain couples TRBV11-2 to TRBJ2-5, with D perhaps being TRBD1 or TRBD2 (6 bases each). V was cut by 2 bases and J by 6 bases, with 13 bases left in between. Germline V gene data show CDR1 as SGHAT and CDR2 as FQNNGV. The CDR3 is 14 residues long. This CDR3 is CASSLLGGGKTQYF. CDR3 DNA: TGTGCCAGCAGCTTACTCGGGGGCGGGAAGACCCAGTACTTC.

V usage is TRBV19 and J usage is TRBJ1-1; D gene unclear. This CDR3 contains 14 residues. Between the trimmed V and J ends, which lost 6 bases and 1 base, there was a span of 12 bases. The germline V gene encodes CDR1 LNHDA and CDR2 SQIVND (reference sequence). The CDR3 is CASSYSPPNTEAFF. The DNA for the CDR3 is TGTGCCAGTAGCTACTCGCCCCCGAACACTGAAGCTTTCTTT.

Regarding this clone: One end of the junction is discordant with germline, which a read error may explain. The CDR3 DNA reads as TGTGCTAGCAGCTTGGAGGGGCGCCGGGCGACCCAGTACTTC. Protein sequence: CASSLEGRRATQYF. The gene calls are TRBV7-7 and TRBJ2-5, with D possibly matching TRBD2 (6 bases). CDR1 SSHAT and CDR2 FNYEAQ come from the germline V gene (reference sequence). The CDR3 runs to 14 residues.

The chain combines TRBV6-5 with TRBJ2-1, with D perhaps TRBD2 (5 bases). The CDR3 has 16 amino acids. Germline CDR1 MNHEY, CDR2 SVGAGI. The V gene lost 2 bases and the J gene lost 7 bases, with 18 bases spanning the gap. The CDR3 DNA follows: TGTGCCAGCAGTTACCGGGCGGGCGCGGTTTGGAATGAGCAGTTCTTC. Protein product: CASSYRAGAVWNEQFF.

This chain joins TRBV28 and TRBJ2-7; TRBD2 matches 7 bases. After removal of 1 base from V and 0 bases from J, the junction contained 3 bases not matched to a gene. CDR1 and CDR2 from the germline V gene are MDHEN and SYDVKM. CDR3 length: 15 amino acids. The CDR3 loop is CASSLFRGGSYEQYF. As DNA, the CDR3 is TGTGCCAGCAGTTTATTTCGCGGGGGCTCCTACGAGCAGTACTTC.